Listed below are T cell receptor beta chains from one sample, sequenced in a study of T cells in Graves' hyperthyroidism and ophthalmopathy. TCRdb processed the multiplex PCR reads anew with MiXCR; each CDR3 protein has one entry. The repertoire holds approximately 420,000 distinct CDR3 sequences, with around 13% as singletons. The sample was blood. The receptors were gathered from a woman between 18 and 29 years old with Graves' hyperthyroidism. The CDR3 runs from the conserved cysteine through the conserved F or W. D genes are given only for firm matches. Not every row has a clone size; where given, it reads once, few, many or a size class.

v_gene,j_gene,abundance,d_gene,CDR3nt,CDR3aa
TRBV3-1,TRBJ1-6,few,TRBD1,TGTGCCAGCAGCCAATCCACAGGGGCCTCACCCCTCCACTTT,CASSQSTGASPLHF
TRBV11-2,TRBJ2-1,.,.,TGTGCCAGCAGCTCAGTTTACGAGCTGCCCCACTCCTACAATGAGCAGTTCTTC,CASSSVYELPHSYNEQFF
TRBV28,TRBJ2-4,many,TRBD1,TGTGCCAGCAGTCTTACAGGGGGCGCATACATTCAGTACTTC,CASSLTGGAYIQYF
TRBV24-1,TRBJ2-2,many,TRBD1,TGTGCCACCAGTGATTCCGGGACAGGTTACACCGGGGAGCTGTTTTTT,CATSDSGTGYTGELFF
TRBV2,TRBJ2-1,many,TRBD2,TGTGCCAGCAGTGAGAGACGGGAGGGGCCCTACAATGAGCAGTTCTTC,CASSERREGPYNEQFF
TRBV9,TRBJ2-1,.,TRBD2,TGTGCCAGCAGCGCACGATGGGAGGGTGAGCAGTTCTTC,CASSARWEGEQFF
TRBV20-1,TRBJ1-2,.,.,TGCAGTGCTAGGACAGCCGATAACTATGGCTACACCTTC,CSARTADNYGYTF
TRBV7-9,TRBJ2-5,.,.,TGTGCCAGCAGCGTGGGCTACGAGACCCAGTACTTC,CASSVGYETQYF
TRBV12-3/TRBV12-4,TRBJ1-6,many,.,TGTGCCAGCAGACCCGACAGGAATGCTTCACCCCTCCACTTT,CASRPDRNASPLHF
TRBV20-1,TRBJ1-1,many,.,TGCAGTGCTAGAGTGGGTATGGGGGGCCACACTGAAGCTTTCTTT,CSARVGMGGHTEAFF
TRBV20-1,TRBJ2-1,many,TRBD2,TGCAGTGCTCAGTTTCTAGCGGGAGGGTACAATGAGCAGTTCTTC,CSAQFLAGGYNEQFF
TRBV9,TRBJ2-1,.,TRBD2,TGTGCCAGCAGCCTCCTAGCGGATGAGCAGTTCTTC,CASSLLADEQFF
TRBV19,TRBJ1-2,few,.,TGTGCCAGTAGTATTACTGGGTCACGCTATGGCTACACCTTC,CASSITGSRYGYTF
TRBV20-1,TRBJ1-4,many,.,TGCAGTGCTAGCTTGGGTAGGAGGGAAAAACTGTTTTTT,CSASLGRREKLFF
TRBV7-3,TRBJ2-2,few,TRBD2,TGTGCCAGCAGAGAAAGCGGGAAGGCCGGGGAGCTGTTTTTT,CASRESGKAGELFF
TRBV20-1,TRBJ2-3,many,TRBD2,TGCAGTGCTACCGGGACTAGCGGGATCACAGATACGCAGTATTTT,CSATGTSGITDTQYF
TRBV13,TRBJ2-1,many,.,TGTGCCAGCAGCTTAGGTACCATTCGGGAGCAGTTCTTC,CASSLGTIREQFF
TRBV9,TRBJ2-5,.,.,TGTGCCAGCAGCGTACGAGACGGGCAAGAGACCCAGTACTTC,CASSVRDGQETQYF
TRBV6-1,TRBJ1-2,.,.,TGTGCCAGCAGTAAGCGTAAAGGGGGAGGCTATGGCTACACCTTC,CASSKRKGGGYGYTF
TRBV19,TRBJ2-5,.,TRBD2,TGTGCCAGTACGGATAGCGGGGGATTTACCGAGACCCAGTACTTC,CASTDSGGFTETQYF